The 4 T cell receptor beta chains reported below all come from one sample, sequenced in a study of beta chain features in type 1 diabetes. Which antigens these TCRs recognize remains unknown. The sequenced template was cDNA made from the entire isolated RNA. Profiled with immunoSEQ multiplex PCR; TCRdb holds only in-frame clones, not every one. The repertoire consists of 120,000 or so clones, with 17% occurring once and the leading ten covering 2.6%. Study results and limitations: Among patients with Type 1 diabetes, TCRB CDR3s were moderately but significantly shorter in every one of the four CD4+ subsets.

The sequencing sample was made of central memory CD4+ T cells from blood. The receptors originated from a man between 18 and 35 years old with type 1 diabetes.

This clone was recorded at least ten times. The gene calls are TRBV4-3 and TRBJ2-2, with a possible D match to TRBD1 (6 bases). This CDR3 comprises 14 residues. With 1 base removed from V and 7 bases from J, the gap between germline ends came to 10 bases. The V gene's germline CDR1 is LGHNA and CDR2 YSLEER. The CDR3 loop reads CASSQVTGFGELFF. The DNA of the CDR3 is TGCGCCAGCAGCCAAGTTACAGGGTTCGGGGAGCTGTTTTTT.

The V and J genes are TRBV11-2 and TRBJ2-2; possible D gene TRBD1, 5 bases. The CDR3 contains 15 residues. V was shortened by 8 bases and J by 1 base, with 14 bases between the two germline ends. Germline lookup yields CDR1 SGHAT and CDR2 FQNNGV. The CDR3 here is CASLSGPRNTGELFF. As DNA, the CDR3 is TGTGCCAGCCTTTCAGGGCCCCGGAACACCGGGGAGCTGTTTTTT.

This clone turned up a few times. This rearrangement joins TRBV27 to TRBJ2-5, with D possibly being TRBD1 (5 bases). The CDR3 covers 13 residues. CDR1 MNHEY and CDR2 SMNVEV come from the germline V gene (reference sequence). Deletions cut 6 bases from V and 5 bases from J, with 13 bases between. The CDR3 nucleotides are TGTGCCAGCAGCTTCAAGGGGTTGGAGACCCAGTACTTC. Encoded protein: CASSFKGLETQYF.

This chain connects TRBV2 to TRBJ2-1; TRBD1 or TRBD2 may be the D gene (6 bases each). Germline CDR1 and CDR2: SNHLY and FYNNEI. Trimming took off 2 bases at V and 5 bases at J, with 19 bases between the two ends. This CDR3 has 17 residues. In nucleotides, the CDR3 is TGTGCCAGCAGTGAAACTCTAGGGGGACTCAGGGACAATGAGCAGTTCTTC. It codes for CASSETLGGLRDNEQFF. The full variable domain, completed using reference TRBV2 and TRBJ2-1, is EPEVTQTPSHQVTQMGQEVILRCVPISNHLYFYWYRQILGQKVEFLVSFYNNEISEKSEIFDDQFSVERPDGSNFTLKIRSTKLEDSAMYFCASSETLGGLRDNEQFFGPGTRLTVL.